This T cell receptor (beta chain) was sequenced during a study of cytomegalovirus exposure and HLA in healthy donors. Looking at the study overall: The Caucasian-associated ancestry cluster contained about four fifths of the approximately 420 genotyped donors.

Trimming stripped 2 bases from V and 1 base from J, with 13 bases between. Germline V gene lookup returns CDR1 SEHNR and CDR2 FQNEAQ (reference sequence). The CDR3 is 16 residues long. Primers for the PCR totalled 60 Vbeta and 13 Jbeta. Method: immunoSEQ multiplex PCR; TCRdb's copy keeps in-frame clones and lacks some. This table holds around 150,000 clones, around 80% found once. On this clone: Its antigen is not known.

General study points: Previously analyzed data showed that most TCR beta V segments were productive at a frequency of about 87% or about 30%.

Sample: PBMCs. The chain has TRBV7-9 and TRBJ2-3; tentative D call: TRBD1 (6 bases). The clonotype comes from a man aged 25 to 40 in good health. CDR3 in amino acids: CASSLSQYRGTDTQYF. The CDR3 DNA follows: TGTGCCAGCAGCTTATCCCAGTACAGGGGCACAGATACGCAGTATTTT.